These 17 T cell receptor beta chains share one sample of origin, sequenced in a study of T cells in localized non-small cell lung cancer. The assay was immunoSEQ multiplex PCR, and TCRdb's table has in-frame clones only and misses some. The table lists 20,000 to 25,000 clones, around nine tenths of them singletons, with 10% to 15% in the top ten. The sample in question was peripheral blood, obtained before any cancer treatment. These receptors all stem from a male donor at least 60 years old with stage I lung adenocarcinoma.

CDR3 residues: CASSIGDRGQETQYF. In DNA form, the CDR3 reads TGTGCCAGCAGCATAGGGGACAGGGGGCAAGAGACCCAGTACTTC. The J gene is TRBJ2-5, the V gene TRBV7-9; 11 bases line up with TRBD1. The CDR3 consists of 15 residues. Germline CDR1 reads SEHNR; CDR2 reads FQNEAQ (reference sequence). The V gene end was trimmed by 5 bases and the J gene end by 2 bases; junction bases not matched to a gene: 4.

The V call is TRBV28, the J call TRBJ1-1; D is perhaps TRBD1 (5 bases). The CDR3 sequence is 15 residues long. Germline assignment: CDR1 MDHEN and CDR2 SYDVKM. Trimming left V 5 bases short and J 0 bases short, with 13 bases between. This CDR3 is CASSQGGYMNTEAFF. The CDR3 DNA is TGTGCCAGCAGTCAGGGTGGATATATGAACACTGAAGCTTTCTTT.

J is TRBJ2-7 and V is TRBV30; a weak D match, TRBD1 (5 bases). Germline lookup yields CDR1 GTSNPN and CDR2 SVGIG (reference sequence). V lost 5 bases to trimming and J lost 2 bases, with 10 bases between them. The CDR3 is 12 amino acids. CDR3 loop: CAWGRRAYEQYF. DNA of the CDR3: TGTGCCTGGGGTCGCAGGGCCTACGAGCAGTACTTC.

DNA of the CDR3: TGTGCCAGCAGTTCCGCCGGTTTTGAAGCTTTCTTT. Encoded protein: CASSSAGFEAFF. The chain combines TRBV27 with TRBJ1-1; D remains unclear. The CDR3 totals 12 residues. The germline V gene has CDR1 MNHEY and CDR2 SMNVEV (reference sequence). The V end lost 4 bases, the J end lost 7 bases, and 10 bases lay between the germline ends.

This rearrangement joins TRBV28 to TRBJ1-2; possible D gene TRBD1, 6 bases. CDR1 is MDHEN, CDR2 SYDVKM, per germline. Deletions cut 2 bases from V and 3 bases from J, with 10 bases between. The length of the CDR3 is 14 residues. The CDR3 DNA follows: TGTGCCAGCAGTTTACAAGCAGGGGACTATGGCTACACCTTC. Translation: CASSLQAGDYGYTF.

This clone was detected a few times. The chain carries TRBV16 and TRBJ2-6; 12 bases are a match to TRBD1. Germline CDR1 KGHSY, CDR2 FQNENV. V shed 8 bases and J 4 bases; nucleotides not matched to a gene: 9. This CDR3 region has 17 residues. The CDR3 here is CASGSGTGGWGANVLTF. DNA of the CDR3: TGTGCCAGCGGATCCGGGACAGGGGGCTGGGGGGCCAACGTCCTGACTTTC. The full variable domain, rest sourced from reference TRBV16 and TRBJ2-6, is GEEVAQTPKHLVRGEGQKAKLYCAPIKGHSYVFWYQQVLKNEFKFLISFQNENVFDETGMPKERFSAKCLPNSPCSLEIQATKLEDSAVYFCASGSGTGGWGANVLTFGAGSRLTVL.

V is TRBV30 and J is TRBJ2-1; either TRBD1 or TRBD2 may supply D (6 bases each). V was shortened by 8 bases and J by 7 bases, with 21 bases between the two germline ends. CDR1 is GTSNPN, CDR2 SVGIG, per germline (reference sequence). The CDR3 loop spans 14 amino acids. The CDR3 sequence: CARALGGTSNEQFF. CDR3 bases: TGTGCCCGGGCCTTGGGGGGCACCTCAAATGAGCAGTTCTTC.

This clone has only one observation. The chain recombines TRBV7-2 with TRBJ1-1; no firm D call. In germline, CDR1 is SGHTA, CDR2 FQGNSA. The V end was cut by 0 bases, the J end by 8 bases, with 10 bases between. The CDR3 extends over 13 amino acids. DNA of the CDR3: TGTGCCAGCAGCTTAGCGGACCGCCAGGAAGCTTTCTTT. This encodes CASSLADRQEAFF.

V usage is TRBV25-1 and J usage is TRBJ1-5; 7 positions match TRBD1. Germline V gene lookup returns CDR1 MGHDK and CDR2 SYGVNS. V dropped 4 bases and J dropped 6; count of bases not matched to a gene: 9. This CDR3 is 15 amino acids long. The CDR3 here is CASSASQGDGQPQHF. CDR3 DNA sequence: TGTGCCAGCAGTGCCTCCCAGGGGGACGGTCAGCCCCAGCATTTT.

The J gene is TRBJ2-3, the V gene TRBV6-5; TRBD1 agrees at 10 bases. Trimming cost V 4 bases and J 5 bases; bases outside gene matches: 9. The CDR3 has 16 residues. Germline V gene sequence: CDR1 MNHEY, CDR2 SVGAGI. The CDR3 loop reads CASSLTGTGELDTQYF. The CDR3 DNA is TGTGCCAGCAGTTTAACCGGGACAGGGGAGTTAGATACGCAGTATTTT.

The chain combines TRBV29-1 with TRBJ1-1; tentative D call: TRBD1 (5 bases). CDR3 length: 13 amino acids. Looked up from germline, CDR1 is SQVTM and CDR2 is ANQGSEA. Trimming left V 4 bases short and J 5 bases short, with 14 bases between. The CDR3 bases are TGCAGCGTTGCTCTTGGGGGAAATACTGAAGCTTTCTTT. Its translation: CSVALGGNTEAFF.

The rearrangement joins TRBV28 to TRBJ2-5; 11 positions match TRBD1. The ends lost 6 bases at V and 5 bases at J; junction bases unmatched: 8. Germline lookup yields CDR1 MDHEN and CDR2 SYDVKM. This CDR3 has 15 amino acids. The CDR3 nucleotides are TGTGCCAGCAGATATAGGACAGGGGGCGTGGAGACCCAGTACTTC. Protein product: CASRYRTGGVETQYF.

V gene TRBV19 combines with J gene TRBJ1-3, with TRBD1 matching 11 bases. Germline V CDR1 and CDR2: LNHDA, SQIVND (reference sequence). V lost 7 bases, J lost 0 bases, and 11 bases stayed unmatched. This CDR3 is built from 18 residues. In DNA form, the CDR3 reads TGTGCCAGTACCGCCGGGACAGGGGGTCCGTTCTCTGGAAACACCATATATTTT. This codes for CASTAGTGGPFSGNTIYF.

V is TRBV11-2 and J is TRBJ2-7, with D perhaps being TRBD1 or TRBD2 (5 bases each). The CDR3 is made up of 14 amino acids. Trimming shortened V by 5 bases and J by 4 bases, and 15 bases separated the two germline ends. Per the germline V gene, CDR1 is SGHAT and CDR2 is FQNNGV. This CDR3 is CASSEHGGWYEQYF. The CDR3 coding sequence is TGTGCCAGCAGCGAGCATGGGGGATGGTACGAGCAGTACTTC.

This chain joins TRBV4-1 and TRBJ1-2, with D possibly being TRBD1 (5 bases). V was shortened by 0 bases and J by 8 bases, with 10 bases between the two germline ends. Germline V gene lookup returns CDR1 MGHRA and CDR2 YSYEKL. CDR3 length: 13 amino acids. The CDR3 nucleotides are TGCGCCAGCAGCCAAGATAGGGGATGGGGCTACACCTTC. It yields the protein CASSQDRGWGYTF.

This clone was recorded a few times. The gene calls are TRBV7-8 and TRBJ1-1; the D is unclear. Looked up from germline, CDR1 is SGHVS and CDR2 is FQNEAQ. There are 19 residues in the CDR3. V lost 1 base and J 3 bases, leaving 24 bases between the germline ends. The CDR3 DNA sequence: TGTGCCAGCAGCTTAGAGACCGAAGGGTTTTGGCATGGTCACACTGAAGCTTTCTTT. Its protein product is CASSLETEGFWHGHTEAFF.

V and J are TRBV18 and TRBJ1-4; D perhaps matches TRBD1 (5 bases). The germline V gene has CDR1 KGHSH and CDR2 LQKENI. CDR3 length: 14 residues. The V end was cut by 6 bases, the J end by 1 base, with 9 bases between. CDR3 sequence (DNA): TGTGCCAGCTCGTTAGACAGAACTAATGAAAAACTGTTTTTT. Protein sequence: CASSLDRTNEKLFF.